The clone carrying this T cell receptor (beta chain) was seen more than once but under ten times. No antigen is known for it. The data originate from a study of CD8 T cells in ankylosing spondylitis. Study-level findings and limits: Past studies reported some motif variants in reactive arthritis synovial fluid and blood. Enrichment of disease-linked clones was reportedly significant in matched ankylosing spondylitis synovial fluid. Seemingly characteristic of ankylosing spondylitis blood was a TCR beta motif consisting of under ten highly homologous variants.

TCR beta libraries were made by quantitative 5'-RACE with molecular barcodes. One entry per CDR3 protein, called by TCRdb with MiXCR from the 5' RACE reads. The table shows 300,000 to 350,000 distinct CDR3 sequences, with approximately 10% occurring only once. Losses at the gene ends were 5 bases for V and 6 bases for J; bases not matched to a gene: 12. The CDR3 has 15 amino acids. Germline-derived CDR1 and CDR2 are SEHNR and FQNEAQ (reference sequence). This TCR was sampled from a female donor with ankylosing spondylitis or in good health (not recorded which). V and J are TRBV7-9 and TRBJ2-7; 8 nucleotides agree with TRBD1. The material sequenced was blood, either unsorted or a sorted T cell fraction (not recorded which). CDR3 bases: TGTGCCAGCAGCATTACCGGGACAGGCTTAACCGAGCAGTACTTC. Amino acids: CASSITGTGLTEQYF. Looking up the rest from reference TRBV7-9 and TRBJ2-7 gives the full variable domain: DTGVSQNPRHKITKRGQNVTFRCDPISEHNRLYWYRQTLGQGPEFLTYFQNEAQLEKSRLLSDRFSAERPKGSFSTLEIQRTEQGDSAMYLCASSITGTGLTEQYFGPGTRLTVT.